Below, one TCR beta chain is given with its context. Its cognate antigen is unknown. The entry originates in a study of cytomegalovirus exposure and HLA in healthy donors. Study-level findings and limits: In a later analysis, parvovirus B19, influenza, CMV and Epstein-Barr virus appeared linked to several top co-occurrence clusters. In a later analysis, DRB1 alleles had the most associated TCRs; HLA-C alleles the fewest. The availability of immune exposure information extended only to CMV serostatus. In vitro testing confirmed a few CMV-associated chains as specific for CMV antigens.

Germline V gene sequence: CDR1 LNHDA, CDR2 SQIVND (reference sequence). The CDR3 has 16 residues. V gave up 8 bases and J gave up 1 base, with 20 bases separating them. The PCR employed 60 Vbeta primers together with 13 Jbeta primers. Libraries were prepared by immunoSEQ multiplex PCR; TCRdb keeps only in-frame clonotypes and omits some of them. Of about 130,000 clones listed, around 78% are singletons. V usage is TRBV19 and J usage is TRBJ1-1; TRBD1 might be the D (6 bases). This sequence originates from a woman aged 40 to 50 in good health and CMV-seronegative. Sequences were obtained from PBMCs. The CDR3 loop is CASSHLPGTRNTEAFF. CDR3 DNA: TGTGCCAGTTCCCATCTCCCCGGGACAAGGAACACTGAAGCTTTCTTT.